This TCR beta chain is drawn from a study of T cells in tumors after PD-1 blockade. The CDR3 is made up of 11 amino acids. V was pared by 2 bases and J by 7 bases, with 3 bases between. CDR1 is WNHNN and CDR2 is SYGVQD in the germline V gene (reference sequence). Method: immunoSEQ multiplex PCR; TCRdb's copy keeps in-frame clones and lacks some. The repertoire holds tens of thousands of clones, with around 78% as singletons. This clone was observed once. The material sequenced was PBMCs, taken before anti-PD-1 treatment. This rearrangement joins TRBV10-1 to TRBJ2-4; D gene ambiguous. The sequence was collected from a human donor with basal cell carcinoma. This chain's CDR3 is CASSEVNIQYF. CDR3 nucleotides: TGCGCCAGCAGTGAGGTGAACATTCAGTACTTC.